Listed here are 27 T cell receptor beta chains from one sample, sequenced in a study of T cell responses to AZD1222 COVID-19 vaccine. Some clones are missing from TCRdb's copy, which holds only in-frame ones; the method was immunoSEQ multiplex PCR. The sample carries approximately 150,000 clones, 90% to 95% recorded once. This sample comprised peripheral blood, obtained after recovery from COVID-19. The receptors here all came from an adult who had recovered from COVID-19.

The table lists this clone with a count of one. The gene calls are TRBV5-1 and TRBJ2-6; 8 nucleotides line up with TRBD2. Germline V gives CDR1 SGHRS, CDR2 YFSETQ. This CDR3 has 19 amino acids. V shed 5 bases and J 1 base; nucleotides not matched to a gene: 14. The CDR3 loop is CASRIAGGREYSGANVLTF. CDR3 DNA: TGCGCCAGCAGGATCGCGGGGGGCAGAGAATATTCTGGGGCCAACGTCCTGACTTTC.

V and J are TRBV14 and TRBJ2-7; TRBD1 might be the D (5 bases). Germline values: CDR1 SGHDN, CDR2 FVKESK. Trimming left V 1 base short and J 4 bases short, with 11 bases between. The CDR3 is made up of 14 amino acids. Here the CDR3 reads CASSQAPRQYEQYF. CDR3 DNA: TGTGCCAGCAGCCAAGCCCCCCGACAGTACGAGCAGTACTTC. The full variable domain, completed using reference TRBV14 and TRBJ2-7, is EAGVTQFPSHSVIEKGQTVTLRCDPISGHDNLYWYRRVMGKEIKFLLHFVKESKQDESGMPNNRFLAERTGGTYSTLKVQPAELEDSGVYFCASSQAPRQYEQYFGPGTRLTVT.

The V gene is TRBV6-2 or TRBV6-3, the J gene TRBJ2-2; D remains unclear. Germline loops: CDR1 MNHEY, CDR2 SVGEGT. V was trimmed by 5 bases and J by 2 bases, leaving 0 bases between them. This CDR3 is built from 11 residues. The CDR3 loop is CASSNTGELFF. The CDR3 nucleotides are TGTGCCAGCAGTAACACCGGGGAGCTGTTTTTT.

The CDR3 DNA reads as TGTGCCAGTAGTATAGGAGGGGTTCAGCCCCAGCATTTT. It is translated as CASSIGGVQPQHF. The rearrangement joins TRBV19 to TRBJ1-5; weak D call: TRBD1 (5 bases). The CDR3 has 13 amino acids. Germline CDR1 LNHDA, CDR2 SQIVND (reference sequence). Between the trimmed V and J ends, which lost 1 base and 6 bases, there was a span of 7 bases.

V usage is TRBV27 and J usage is TRBJ2-7, with 11 bases identical to TRBD2. Germline CDR1 is MNHEY and CDR2 is SMNVEV (reference sequence). The CDR3 is 16 amino acids. With V trimmed by 2 bases and J by 7 bases, 10 bases remained unmatched. The CDR3 DNA reads as TGTGCCAGCAGTTTAGGAAGTAGCGGGAGGGCGCGGGAGCAGTACTTC. The encoded protein is CASSLGSSGRAREQYF.

This sequence joins TRBV5-6 and TRBJ2-2; 10 bases are shared with TRBD2. This CDR3 has 18 residues. Germline CDR1 SGHDT, CDR2 YYEEEE. Trimming took 3 bases from V and 6 from J; bases not matched to a gene: 14. CDR3 sequence: CASSSGASGRRLAGELFF. The DNA of the CDR3 is TGTGCCAGCAGCTCGGGTGCTAGCGGGAGAAGATTGGCCGGGGAGCTGTTTTTT.

The V and J genes are TRBV3-1 (or the pseudogene TRBV3-2) and TRBJ2-7; weak D call: TRBD2 (5 bases). Trimming shortened V by 3 bases and J by 3 bases, and 9 bases separated the two germline ends. In germline, CDR1 is LGHDT, CDR2 YNNKEL (reference sequence). The CDR3 is 13 residues long. The CDR3, as DNA: TGTGCCAGCAGCCAGAGGACTGTCTACGAGCAGTACTTC. This translates into CASSQRTVYEQYF.

The J gene is TRBJ1-1, the V gene TRBV5-5; D is ambiguous. V dropped 0 bases and J dropped 3 bases, with 15 bases sitting between them. This CDR3 contains 16 residues. Germline V gene lookup returns CDR1 SGHKS and CDR2 YYEKEE (reference sequence). The DNA of the CDR3 is TGTGCCAGCAGCTTGGCCTTACGGGCCATGGACACTGAAGCTTTCTTT. Translation gives CASSLALRAMDTEAFF.

The rearrangement links TRBV11-2 to TRBJ1-2; D not resolved. Germline CDR1 reads SGHAT; CDR2 reads FQNNGV. V shed 6 bases and J shed 3 bases, with 14 bases lying between them. CDR3 length: 14 amino acids. The CDR3 DNA reads as TGTGCCAGCAGACCCTTACGGGCAGACTATGGCTACACCTTC. This translates into CASRPLRADYGYTF.

This clone came up once. The J gene is TRBJ2-7, the V gene TRBV18; 13 bases line up with TRBD2. CDR1 and CDR2 (germline): KGHSH, LQKENI. The CDR3 is 15 residues long. V was clipped by 8 bases and J by 1 base; unmatched bases: 5. CDR3 loop: CASRGLAGASYEQYF. For the CDR3, the DNA is TGTGCCAGCCGAGGACTAGCGGGGGCTTCCTACGAGCAGTACTTC.

The chain carries TRBV27 and TRBJ2-7; D is perhaps TRBD1 or TRBD2 (6 bases each). V was cut by 8 bases and J by 1 base, with 18 bases left in between. Germline values: CDR1 MNHEY, CDR2 SMNVEV (reference sequence). This CDR3 region has 15 residues. The CDR3 protein is CASGRTGRSSYEQYF. The CDR3 bases are TGTGCCAGCGGCCGAACAGGGAGGTCGTCCTACGAGCAGTACTTC.

The chain uses TRBV4-2 and TRBJ2-2; TRBD2 matches at 16 bases. Trimming took 2 bases from V and 3 from J; bases not matched to a gene: 3. The length of the CDR3 is 18 residues. Germline CDR1 is LGHNA and CDR2 is YNFKEQ. CDR3 residues: CASSQPGLAGGDTGELFF. Written as DNA, the CDR3 is TGTGCCAGCAGCCAACCGGGACTAGCGGGAGGGGACACCGGGGAGCTGTTTTTT.

Notes on this clone: This same CDR3 is encoded by further DNA sequences in the sample. The V call is TRBV3-1 (or the pseudogene TRBV3-2), the J call TRBJ1-1; D ambiguous. Germline V gene data show CDR1 as LGHDT and CDR2 as YNNKEL (reference sequence). V lost 3 bases and J 1 base, leaving 6 bases between the germline ends. This CDR3 spans 13 amino acids. The CDR3 DNA sequence: TGTGCCAGCAGCCAGGGATGGAACACTGAAGCTTTCTTT. Protein: CASSQGWNTEAFF.

The V call is TRBV6-1, the J call TRBJ2-5; 12 nucleotides line up with TRBD2. The CDR3 totals 16 residues. The ends lost 4 bases at V and 1 base at J; junction bases unmatched: 4. Germline V gene sequence: CDR1 MNHNS, CDR2 SASEGT. As DNA, the CDR3 is TGTGCCAGCAGTGCCCGGGGACTAGCGGGCCAAGAGACCCAGTACTTC. It yields the protein CASSARGLAGQETQYF.

The gene calls are TRBV7-9 and TRBJ1-1, with 8 positions matching TRBD1. The CDR3 is 15 residues long. With V trimmed by 5 bases and J by 1 base, 6 bases remained unmatched. Germline CDR1 and CDR2: SEHNR and FQNEAQ (reference sequence). In DNA, the CDR3 is TGTGCCAGCAGCACAAGACAGGGGACGAACACTGAAGCTTTCTTT. It is translated as CASSTRQGTNTEAFF.

J is TRBJ2-7 and V is TRBV11-2; D is perhaps TRBD2 (6 bases). V lost 3 bases, J lost 0 bases, and 15 bases lay in between. This CDR3 spans 16 amino acids. CDR1 and CDR2 (germline): SGHAT, FQNNGV. This chain's CDR3 is CASSFLPMTSSYEQYF. In nucleotides, the CDR3 is TGTGCCAGCAGCTTCCTGCCCATGACTAGCTCCTACGAGCAGTACTTC.

The gene calls are TRBV7-8 and TRBJ1-5; 12 bases align to TRBD1. Per germline, CDR1 SGHVS and CDR2 FQNEAQ. The length of the CDR3 is 16 residues. V lost 1 base and J lost 7; bases outside the gene matches: 5. The CDR3 loop reads CASSLGDRGLNQPQHF. For the CDR3, the DNA is TGTGCCAGCAGCTTAGGGGACAGGGGGCTTAACCAGCCCCAGCATTTT.

J is TRBJ1-2 and V is TRBV28; perhaps TRBD1 as D (6 bases). The germline gives CDR1 MDHEN, CDR2 SYDVKM. Deletions cut 10 bases from V and 2 bases from J, with 26 bases between. The CDR3 covers 17 residues. The CDR3 sequence is CATSHGGRGVLNYGYTF. The CDR3 DNA reads TGTGCCACCTCCCATGGGGGGCGCGGGGTCCTGAACTATGGCTACACCTTC.

The chain has TRBV9 and TRBJ1-1; D remains ambiguous. Trimming pared 2 bases from V and 0 bases from J, leaving 5 bases between. This CDR3 has 13 amino acids. Per germline, CDR1 SGDLS and CDR2 YYNGEE. CDR3 region: CASSVRVNTEAFF. CDR3 DNA: TGTGCCAGCAGCGTCCGGGTGAACACTGAAGCTTTCTTT.

CDR3 amino acids: CASSLTSYEQYF. CDR3 coding DNA: TGTGCCAGCAGCCTTACCTCCTACGAGCAGTACTTC. The chain uses TRBV7-2 and TRBJ2-7; unclear D gene. This CDR3 contains 12 residues. Trimming cost V 5 bases and J 0 bases, with 5 bases left between them. The germline CDR1 and CDR2 sequences are SGHTA and FQGNSA.

The gene calls are TRBV11-1 and TRBJ2-7; 10 bases are shared with TRBD2. CDR3 length: 17 amino acids. Germline CDR1 and CDR2: SGHAT and FQDESV (reference sequence). The ends lost 0 bases at V and 7 bases at J; junction bases unmatched: 12. CDR3 in DNA: TGTGCCAGCAGCTTAGCTCCGCCGCTAGCGGGAGTGGATGAGCAGTACTTC. Protein sequence: CASSLAPPLAGVDEQYF.

This clone was seen a single time. This sequence joins TRBV6-6 and TRBJ1-6; D unclear. CDR3 length equals 15 residues. Germline loops: CDR1 MNHNY, CDR2 SVGAGI (reference sequence). With 0 bases removed from V and 5 bases from J, the gap between germline ends came to 8 bases. The CDR3 sequence: CASSYSSVNNSPLHF. Written as DNA, the CDR3 is TGTGCCAGCAGTTACTCGTCAGTAAATAATTCACCCCTCCACTTT.

CDR3 region: CASSIAQGTEQYF. CDR3 DNA sequence: TGTGCCAGTAGTATCGCACAGGGTACTGAGCAGTACTTC. V gene TRBV19 combines with J gene TRBJ2-7; tentatively, D is TRBD1 (6 bases). The CDR3 is made up of 13 amino acids. V was trimmed by 3 bases and J by 7 bases, leaving 13 bases between them. Germline V gene lookup returns CDR1 LNHDA and CDR2 SQIVND (reference sequence).

The V and J genes are TRBV4-1 and TRBJ1-5; unclear D gene. CDR1 is MGHRA and CDR2 is YSYEKL in the germline V gene. This CDR3 region has 15 residues. Trimming removed 2 bases at V and 4 bases at J, with 12 bases between. This chain's CDR3 is CASSQPSRGNQPQHF. The DNA of the CDR3 is TGCGCCAGCAGCCAACCATCTAGAGGGAATCAGCCCCAGCATTTT.

This clone has a single count. This CDR3 reads CASTASRRTDRSTNTGELFF. The CDR3 DNA reads as TGTGCCAGCACTGCTTCGCGGCGAACGGACAGGAGCACCAACACCGGGGAGCTGTTTTTT. The chain couples TRBV7-9 to TRBJ2-2; 7 positions match TRBD1. The CDR3 extends over 20 amino acids. V dropped 7 bases and J dropped 2; count of bases not matched to a gene: 22. The germline gives CDR1 SEHNR, CDR2 FQNEAQ (reference sequence).

The J gene is TRBJ2-2, the V gene TRBV7-9, with D maybe TRBD2 (5 bases). Per germline, CDR1 SEHNR and CDR2 FQNEAQ (reference sequence). This CDR3 comprises 13 residues. The ends were cut back, 8 bases at V and 2 bases at J, with 9 bases in the middle. CDR3 residues: CASSRVNTGELFF. In DNA, the CDR3 is TGTGCCAGCTCGAGGGTTAACACCGGGGAGCTGTTTTTT.

The V call is TRBV12-3 or TRBV12-4, the J call TRBJ1-6; no reliable D call. The CDR3 runs 13 residues. Trimming cost V 2 bases and J 8 bases, with 7 bases left between them. CDR3 protein: CASSLNVDSPLHF. The CDR3 nucleotides read TGTGCCAGCAGTTTAAACGTCGATTCACCCCTCCACTTT.